This TCR beta chain was sequenced in a study of blood T cells in healthy people across ages (dated by TCRdb to about 2015). Background for the entire study: In model experiments, roughly one uniquely barcoded TCR beta cDNA molecule per two T cells was captured by template switching. To avoid experimental bias, donors of different ages were randomly spread across the sequencing lanes. Age-related changes in TCR beta repertoire diversity were measured in the study by deep sequencing normalized with unique cDNA molecular identifiers. Donors were grouped into four age groups: young (average approximately 16 years), middle-aged (over 35), aged (approximately 67) and long-lived (just over 80). Two additional independent replicas of 1 million unique cDNA reads from the same blood draw were analyzed for two donors (one aged 18 to 30 and one aged 80 or older). Study-wide findings and limitations: Because donor CMV infection status was unknown, age-related changes in expanded clonotypes were potentially confounded. Compared with the aged group, the long-lived group had more naive CD4+ T cells, fewer expanded clones and increased TCR diversity, a pattern suggesting age selection. Estimates of total diversity based on one million sequenced T cells were regarded as lower bounds and as underestimates. As age increased, observed TCR beta diversity per million T cells dropped in a roughly linear way, and a significant reduction was already evident by age approximately 40. The percentage of naive T cells measured by flow cytometry correlated strongly with observed TCR beta diversity. Since profiling was done on bulk unsorted PBMCs, naive and antigen-experienced compartments could not be conclusively compared.

As concerns this clonotype: The antigen this receptor binds is unknown. The junction shows a germline mismatch at one end, possibly a read error.

Receptors were amplified or captured by 5' RACE. The sequencing machine was an Illumina HiSeq 2500. A second PCR of about 6 to 11 cycles was run with a J-beta primer mix and a sample-barcoded 5' primer. A template-switch 5' adaptor carrying 12 random nucleotides introduced a unique molecular identifier onto each TCR beta cDNA molecule. At least 2.5 million CDR3-containing paired-end reads were obtained from each sample. First-strand cDNA synthesis was performed from all RNA using the Mint cDNA synthesis kit, with priming by a TRBC-specific oligonucleotide. Following uracil-DNA glycosylase treatment, a first 18-cycle PCR with universal primers M1SS and BC2_uni_R was performed on all cDNA. The study's own analysis went as follows. For normalization, 1 million high-quality reads, each with a distinct molecular identifier, were randomly selected from each sample. Reads with shared molecular identifiers were discarded instead of being binned into consensus sequences. MiTCR, run with a Q25 quality threshold and the strictest error-elimination algorithm, handled CDR3 identification, clonotype clustering and error correction. A nonparametric unseen species model using Euler transformation provided a lower-bound estimate of total TCR beta diversity. Using fastp trimming at Q25 and MiXCR clonotype assembly, TCRdb reanalyzed the public sequencing data and kept in-frame beta chains. Here each entry gathers all rows of one CDR3 protein and keeps the most common genes and DNA. TCRdb, not the original authors, processed these V and J calls. This sample comprises fewer than 900,000 distinct CDR3 sequences, around 34% of them detected only once. The ten largest clonotypes hold over 10% of the sample.

Systemically healthy Caucasian individuals from Russia, some 36 in total and aged roughly 6 to 100 years, were included as donors. Each donor gave ten milliliters of peripheral blood, collected into EDTA-treated Vacutainer tubes. PBMCs were isolated by Ficoll-Paque density-gradient centrifugation, with at least 6 million obtained per sample. Trizol reagent was used to extract total RNA from the PBMCs, yielding at least 6 micrograms per sample. For every donor, flow cytometry on a PBMC aliquot measured the percentage of naive CD45RAhigh/CD27high T cells. This clonotype was sampled from a man between 18 and 29 years old in good health. Sequenced input: blood.

The CDR3 is CASSLEYGRSSYNEQVF. In nucleotide form, the sequence is TGTGCCAGCAGCTTAGAATACGGGCGTAGCTCCTACAATGAGCAGGTCTTC. Recombination linked TRBV7-9 to TRBJ2-1, with the D gene not clear enough to name. Looking up the germline V gene (reference sequence) yields CDR1 SEHNR and CDR2 FQNEAQ. The CDR3 contains 17 residues, cysteine and phenylalanine counted. Solely the CDR3 DNA is kept, with 51 bases framed from the first base.